This T cell receptor beta chain is from a study of T cell changes during pregnancy in multiple sclerosis. The trim removed 6 bases at V and 4 bases at J, leaving 8 bases unmatched. Germline V gene sequence: CDR1 SGHTA, CDR2 FQGNSA. The CDR3 has 14 residues. Some clones are missing from TCRdb's copy, which holds only in-frame ones; the method was immunoSEQ multiplex PCR. Of 40,000 to 45,000 clones listed, about 89% are singletons. This sequence was found in a female donor with multiple sclerosis, enrolled in a pregnancy study. This material consisted of CD4+ T cells from peripheral blood mononuclear cells, taken before pregnancy. The genes are TRBV7-2 and TRBJ2-5; 7 bases map to TRBD2. The CDR3 DNA reads TGTGCCAGCAGTTCTCGGGCTAGCGGAGAGACCCAGTACTTC. Translation gives CASSSRASGETQYF.